This T cell receptor beta chain was observed in a study of low-dose radiotherapy and immunotherapy resistance in tumors. Study-wide background: Cohort 1 got 0.5 Gy per fraction every 2 weeks, 6.5 Gy in total. Intravenous cyclophosphamide 200 mg/m2 was given every two weeks, one day before radiation and immunotherapy.

Primers targeting TRAV and TRBV primed first-strand cDNA, covering alpha and beta chains. Over approximately 20 PCR cycles, TCRs were amplified from a constant-region primer and V-primer adapter. TCRdb re-called the reads with MiXCR, one entry per CDR3 protein. The sample carries about 64,000 distinct CDR3 sequences, less than 30% recorded once. Time point denoted: before trial treatment. Advanced solid tumors lacking tumor-infiltrating lymphocytes characterized eligible patients. The CDR3 sequence is 16 residues long. V lost 7 bases and J 5 bases, leaving 20 bases between the germline ends. CDR1 MDHEN and CDR2 SYDVKM come from the germline V gene.

The receptor was isolated from a male donor with rectosigmoid adenocarcinoma. The sequenced sample was PBMCs, obtained before treatment. V is TRBV28 and J is TRBJ2-2; D may match TRBD1 or TRBD2 (6 bases each). The CDR3 loop reads CASTQYPGGGTGELFF. The CDR3 bases are TGTGCCAGCACCCAATACCCCGGAGGGGGGACCGGGGAGCTGTTTTTT.